The sequence of this TCR beta chain was determined in a study of blood T cell repertoires in COVID-19. This clone was seen repeatedly, ten times or more. The CDR3 runs to 14 residues. Trimming took 8 bases from V and 6 from J, leaving 17 bases between them. Assay: immunoSEQ multiplex PCR; the TCRdb copy retains only in-frame clones and omits some. The table lists approximately 160,000 clones, 65% to 80% of them singletons. The origin of this receptor is a man aged 55 to 70 with acute or convalescent COVID-19. The sample comprised peripheral blood. The rearrangement links TRBV23-1 to TRBJ1-5; D is ambiguous. TRBV23-1 is flagged as an ORF with uncertain function. CDR3 residues: CASYPPFAGQPQHF. CDR3 nucleotides: TGCGCCAGCTACCCCCCCTTCGCAGGTCAGCCCCAGCATTTT.